One sample yielded the 21 T cell receptor beta chains listed below, sequenced in a study of prognosis after radiotherapy for stage I lung cancer. Multiplex PCR, run in two rounds, amplified TCR beta CDR3 from genomic DNA. Individual primers that were specific to each TRBV and TRBJ gene served in first-round PCR. TCRdb recomputed calls from the multiplex PCR reads with MiXCR, one row per CDR3 protein. The data show approximately 31,000 distinct CDR3 sequences, roughly 49% seen once. This sample comprised PBMCs, obtained before or after stereotactic body radiation therapy (not recorded which). These TCRs come from a donor over 45 with non-small cell lung cancer.

Concerning this clonotype: A read error may be the cause here, since a much bigger clone is one base away. The V gene is TRBV5-1, the J gene TRBJ1-4; no firm D call. CDR3 length: 14 residues. Germline loops: CDR1 SGHRS, CDR2 YFSETQ. The CDR3 coding sequence is TGCGCCGGCAGCCCGGGAGTATCTAATGAAAAACTGTTTTTT. Protein: CAGSPGVSNEKLFF.

Note on this clonotype: A far larger clone is only one base removed, so a read error is likely. The gene calls are TRBV6-1 and TRBJ1-1; D gene unclear. The CDR3 has 12 amino acids. The germline CDR1 and CDR2 sequences are MNHNS and SASEGT. This chain's CDR3 is CDSSYRLAEAFF. The CDR3 DNA is TGTGACAGCAGTTATCGGCTAGCTGAAGCTTTCTTT.

The J gene is TRBJ1-2, the V gene TRBV30, with a tentative D call TRBD1 (5 bases). Germline V gene data show CDR1 as GTSNPN and CDR2 as SVGIG (reference sequence). V was pared by 8 bases and J by 8 bases, with 24 bases between. The CDR3 consists of 14 residues. CDR3 amino acids: CAGTQRWFASGYTF. In DNA, the CDR3 is TGTGCCGGGACCCAAAGGTGGTTCGCTAGCGGCTACACCTTC.

The rearrangement joins TRBV9 to TRBJ1-1; D ambiguous. V was cut by 4 bases and J by 0 bases, with 10 bases left in between. The CDR3 runs to 14 residues. In germline, CDR1 is SGDLS, CDR2 YYNGEE. The DNA for the CDR3 is TGTGCCAGCAGCTCCAGTAGAGTGAACACTGAAGCTTTCTTT. Translating gives CASSSSRVNTEAFF.

This clonotype was counted once. A read error may account for a junction end that differs from germline. The J gene is TRBJ2-2, the V gene TRBV24-1; D remains unclear. The germline V gene encodes CDR1 KGHDR and CDR2 SFDVKD. The CDR3 extends over 13 amino acids. CDR3 DNA: TGTGACACCAGTGATTCCCACACCGGGGAGCTGTTTTTT. Translation: CDTSDSHTGELFF.

This clonotype has only a few counts. A far larger clone is one base from this, pointing to a likely read error. The chain recombines TRBV6-2 or TRBV6-3 with TRBJ2-1; D is unresolved. The germline V gene has CDR1 MNHEY and CDR2 SVGEGT. The germline V and J ends were trimmed by 7 bases and 10 bases, with 11 bases remaining between them. The CDR3 contains 11 residues. The CDR3: CASIHGGEQFF. CDR3 sequence (DNA): TGTGCCAGCATCCATGGTGGGGAGCAGTTCTTC.

As for this clonotype: With a far larger clone one base away, a read error is the likely cause. The V and J genes are TRBV9 and TRBJ1-2; D might be TRBD1 (5 bases). Trimming cost V 5 bases and J 6 bases, with 23 bases left between them. Germline CDR1 reads SGDLS; CDR2 reads YYNGEE. The CDR3 runs 16 residues. The CDR3 DNA is TGTGCCAGCAGTTACTATAGCGGGACCCCAGGGAATGGCTACACCTTC. Translating gives CASSYYSGTPGNGYTF.

This clonotype was found many times. J is TRBJ2-1 and V is TRBV19, with D perhaps TRBD1 (5 bases). Germline CDR1 is LNHDA and CDR2 is SQIVND (reference sequence). The CDR3 has 14 residues. Trimming pared 1 base from V and 8 bases from J, leaving 12 bases between. CDR3 in amino acids: CASSIGLPRDEQFF. The CDR3 DNA is TGTGCCAGTAGTATAGGGTTGCCCAGGGATGAGCAGTTCTTC.

The chain joins TRBV20-1 to TRBJ2-1, with TRBD1 as a possible D gene (6 bases). This CDR3 contains 14 residues. Trimming pared 3 bases from V and 9 bases from J, leaving 18 bases between. Germline assignment: CDR1 DFQATT and CDR2 SNEGSKA (reference sequence). The CDR3 loop is CSARWTDGPGEQFF. CDR3 nucleotide sequence: TGCAGTGCTAGGTGGACAGACGGCCCAGGTGAGCAGTTCTTC.

The V and J genes are TRBV12-3 or TRBV12-4 and TRBJ2-1; 8 bases are shared with TRBD1. This CDR3 has 15 amino acids. J gave up 3 bases and V 7 bases, and 8 bases lay outside the gene matches. As DNA, the CDR3 is TGTGCCAGCACCATGAGACAGGGGAGCTACAATGAGCAGTTCTTC. Its translation is CASTMRQGSYNEQFF.

The chain has TRBV11-2 and TRBJ1-1, with TRBD1 matching 11 bases. The CDR3 is 16 residues long. Looked up from germline, CDR1 is SGHAT and CDR2 is FQNNGV. Trimming removed 4 bases from V and 0 bases from J; junction bases left unmatched: 4. CDR3 sequence: CASSSWTGGLNTEAFF. Written as DNA, the CDR3 is TGTGCCAGCAGCTCTTGGACAGGGGGCTTGAACACTGAAGCTTTCTTT.

This clonotype was found many times. The chain employs TRBV2 and TRBJ2-2; possibly TRBD1 for D (5 bases). The CDR3 is 16 amino acids. V lost 7 bases and J 4 bases, leaving 19 bases between the germline ends. Looked up from germline, CDR1 is SNHLY and CDR2 is FYNNEI. CDR3 amino acids: CASTRIAGSATGELFF. CDR3 DNA sequence: TGTGCCAGCACCCGAATTGCAGGGTCGGCCACCGGGGAGCTGTTTTTT.

This clonotype was seen at least ten times. The chain employs TRBV18 and TRBJ1-4; D is perhaps TRBD1 (5 bases). Trimming shortened V by 4 bases and J by 8 bases, and 17 bases separated the two germline ends. Germline lookup yields CDR1 KGHSH and CDR2 LQKENI. The CDR3 runs to 15 residues. The CDR3 sequence is CASSLSSGPQEKLFF. CDR3 coding DNA: TGTGCCAGCTCACTAAGTTCGGGGCCGCAGGAAAAACTGTTTTTT.

This clonotype is labeled medium-sized. This rearrangement joins TRBV7-2 to TRBJ1-2; D is undetermined. CDR1 is SGHTA and CDR2 is FQGNSA in the germline V gene. Trimming removed 1 base from V and 5 bases from J, with 5 bases in between. CDR3 length equals 12 residues. This CDR3 is CASSLVGYGYTF. Written as DNA, the CDR3 is TGTGCCAGCAGCTTAGTGGGTTATGGCTACACCTTC.

The table lists this clonotype with many counts. This sequence joins TRBV9 and TRBJ1-2; 9 bases agree with TRBD1. This CDR3 contains 14 residues. Germline V gives CDR1 SGDLS, CDR2 YYNGEE. V was clipped by 3 bases and J by 10 bases; unmatched bases: 10. Here the CDR3 reads CASSATGTGFDYTF. The CDR3 DNA reads TGTGCCAGCAGCGCTACCGGGACAGGGTTTGACTACACCTTC.

In DNA, the CDR3 is TGTGCCAGCTCACCCAACCAAGAGACCCAGTACTTC. It translates to CASSPNQETQYF. The rearrangement joins TRBV18 to TRBJ2-5; D is undetermined. Trimming pared 3 bases from V and 0 bases from J, leaving 2 bases between. Looked up from germline, CDR1 is KGHSH and CDR2 is LQKENI. The CDR3 contains 12 residues.

With respect to this clonotype: Because the CDR3's place on the DNA is in doubt, the DNA is left out and the CDR3 is given as listed by TCRdb. This chain links TRBV7-3 with TRBJ2-6; the table's D call, TRBD2, was not checked against the DNA. Per germline, CDR1 SGHTA and CDR2 FQGTGA. The CDR3 has 17 amino acids, counting both end residues. CDR3 loop: CASSRGPVGVGANVLTF.

In the case of this clonotype: An end of the junction differs from the germline gene, which may be a read error. The chain links TRBV5-1 to TRBJ2-3, with D unresolved. Germline V gene sequence: CDR1 SGHRS, CDR2 YFSETQ. The CDR3 is made up of 14 amino acids. The chain's CDR3 is CASSTTKVTDTQYF. DNA for the CDR3: TGTGCCAGCAGCACCACCAAGGTGACAGATACGCAGTATTTT.

This clonotype is deemed medium-sized (0.01 to 0.1%). V usage is TRBV20-1 and J usage is TRBJ2-7; D is possibly TRBD2 (5 bases). Germline V gives CDR1 DFQATT, CDR2 SNEGSKA (reference sequence). The V gene lost 6 bases and the J gene lost 0 bases, with 15 bases spanning the gap. This CDR3 is built from 14 residues. CDR3 coding DNA: TGCAGTGCCCCGATGGACTCTTTCTCCTACGAGCAGTACTTC. Amino acids: CSAPMDSFSYEQYF.

As for this clonotype: Relative to the germline gene, one junction end is altered; a read error may explain this. The chain has TRBV20-1 and TRBJ2-7, with D tentatively TRBD1 (6 bases). Germline V gene data show CDR1 as DFQATT and CDR2 as SNEGSKA (reference sequence). The CDR3 sequence is 15 residues long. The DNA of the CDR3 is TGCAGTGTTAGAGAGGGGGTGGTAGGCGCCTACGATCAGTACTTC. Its translation is CSVREGVVGAYDQYF.

This chain's CDR3 is CASSTGQGNEKLFF. CDR3 coding DNA: TGCGCCAGCAGTACGGGACAGGGGAATGAAAAACTGTTTTTT. This sequence joins TRBV5-1 and TRBJ1-4, with 10 bases fitting TRBD1. Germline assignment: CDR1 SGHRS and CDR2 YFSETQ. Trimming took 5 bases from V and 5 from J; bases not matched to a gene: 3. The CDR3 totals 14 residues. The whole variable domain, remainder taken from reference TRBV5-1 and TRBJ1-4, is KAGVTQTPRYLIKTRGQQVTLSCSPISGHRSVSWYQQTPGQGLQFLFEYFSETQRNKGNFPGRFSGRQFSNSRSEMNVSTLELGDSALYLCASSTGQGNEKLFFGSGTQLSVL.